The 8 T cell receptor beta chains below all came from one sample that was sequenced in a study of T cells after yellow fever vaccination (dated 2019 in TCRdb). The treatment or condition label, as the study defines it: live attenuated yellow fever vaccine strain. The library was prepared using 5' RACE. The instrument was an Illumina HiSeq 2500. TCRdb applied fastp at Q25 and MiXCR to the public reads, then kept only in-frame beta chains. For every CDR3 protein sequence, its rows merge into one entry that carries the most common genes and DNA. This sample lists under 600,000 distinct CDR3 sequences; 21% were detected once. Of the sample, about a sixth falls within the top ten clones. Specimen: PBMCs, collected less than 25 days after the first yellow fever vaccination. These receptors were taken from a man aged 18-30 years who received the YFV17D yellow fever vaccine.

The table lists this clonotype with many counts. The J gene is TRBJ2-7, the V gene TRBV5-1; the D gene could be TRBD1 or TRBD2 (5 bases each). The CDR3 extends over 16 amino acids. V was shortened by 3 bases and J by 0 bases, with 16 bases between the two germline ends. Germline CDR1 is SGHRS and CDR2 is YFSETQ. The DNA for the CDR3 is TGCGCCAGCAGCTCCTTGCCGGGACCGAACTCCTACGAGCAGTACTTC. This encodes CASSSLPGPNSYEQYF. The variable domain in full, completed from reference TRBV5-1 and TRBJ2-7, reads KAGVTQTPRYLIKTRGQQVTLSCSPISGHRSVSWYQQTPGQGLQFLFEYFSETQRNKGNFPGRFSGRQFSNSRSEMNVSTLELGDSALYLCASSSLPGPNSYEQYFGPGTRLTVT.

This sequence joins TRBV24-1 and TRBJ2-1, with TRBD2 matching over 7 bases. V lost 6 bases and J lost 7; bases outside the gene matches: 8. The CDR3 contains 14 residues. In germline, CDR1 is KGHDR, CDR2 SFDVKD. This CDR3 reads CATSPGLKGNEQFF. In nucleotides, the CDR3 is TGTGCCACCAGTCCGGGACTAAAAGGGAATGAGCAGTTCTTC.

The chain carries TRBV5-4 and TRBJ2-1; 8 bases match TRBD2. The CDR3 is 14 amino acids. V was pared by 4 bases and J by 6 bases, with 6 bases of the junction left unmatched. CDR1 and CDR2 (germline): SGHNT, YYREEE (reference sequence). The CDR3 here is CASSPGLAPNEQFF. CDR3 nucleotide sequence: TGTGCCAGCAGCCCAGGACTAGCCCCCAATGAGCAGTTCTTC.

This chain uses TRBV5-1 with TRBJ2-5; TRBD1 is a possible D gene (6 bases). CDR1 is SGHRS, CDR2 YFSETQ, per germline. The CDR3 covers 14 residues. V was trimmed by 1 base and J by 1 base, leaving 8 bases between them. CDR3 in DNA: TGCGCCAGCAGCTTGAGGGGGTCCCAAGAGACCCAGTACTTC. Translation gives CASSLRGSQETQYF.

This sequence joins TRBV28 and TRBJ1-3; a weak D match, TRBD1 (5 bases). The CDR3 extends over 14 amino acids. Germline V gene lookup returns CDR1 MDHEN and CDR2 SYDVKM. V lost 3 bases, J lost 2 bases, and 8 bases lay in between. CDR3 in DNA: TGTGCCAGCAGTTTTATGGGGGCTGGAAACACCATATATTTT. Amino acid sequence: CASSFMGAGNTIYF.

This clonotype was seen more than once but under ten times. V gene TRBV30 combines with J gene TRBJ1-4, with D hard to call. Trimming stripped 3 bases from V and 5 bases from J, with 16 bases between. Germline CDR1 GTSNPN, CDR2 SVGIG (reference sequence). The CDR3 is made up of 15 amino acids. CDR3 bases: TGTGCCTGGAGAACCACGCGACCCCGGAATGAAAAACTGTTTTTT. This gives the protein CAWRTTRPRNEKLFF.

The chain recombines TRBV6-5 with TRBJ2-2, with D perhaps matching TRBD1 (5 bases). This CDR3 region has 13 residues. The V gene lost 4 bases and the J gene lost 6 bases, with 9 bases spanning the gap. Germline CDR1 MNHEY, CDR2 SVGAGI. CDR3 bases: TGTGCCAGCAGTTCCGACAGAGCCGGGGAGCTGTTTTTT. This sequence encodes CASSSDRAGELFF.

The chain carries TRBV7-8 and TRBJ2-4, with D maybe TRBD1 (6 bases). This CDR3 spans 15 amino acids. V lost 0 bases and J 3 bases, leaving 9 bases between the germline ends. Germline V gene data show CDR1 as SGHVS and CDR2 as FQNEAQ. Here the CDR3 DNA reads TGTGCCAGCAGCTTAGCTAGGACAGACAAAAACATTCAGTACTTC. As protein: CASSLARTDKNIQYF.